The T cell receptor (beta chain) described here comes from a study of CD8 T cells in Susac syndrome. The patients serving as multiple sclerosis controls were treatment-naive. They had stable or active relapsing-remitting disease and fulfilled revised McDonald criteria. A quantity of about 0.5 to 1 ug RNA underwent reverse transcription using random hexamers. Amplification of the TCR beta CDR3 was carried out by immunoSEQ multiplex PCR, which spanned a total of 54 Vbeta and 13 Jbeta segments. TCRdb fed the immunoSEQ multiplex PCR reads into MiXCR, producing one record per CDR3 protein. Among some 450,000 distinct CDR3 sequences, 85% to 90% were seen once, and the ten largest hold 0.09% to 0.15%. Germline V gene sequence: CDR1 MNHEY, CDR2 SMNVEV (reference sequence). Trimming cost V 2 bases and J 4 bases, with 17 bases left between them. The CDR3 contains 17 residues.

This clonotype originated in a human donor with multiple sclerosis. Sequenced material: CD8+ T cells from PBMCs. V gene TRBV27 combines with J gene TRBJ2-2; weak D call: TRBD2 (5 bases). CDR3 loop: CASSLNWVSGSTGELFF. DNA for the CDR3: TGTGCCAGCAGTTTAAATTGGGTCAGCGGTAGCACCGGGGAGCTGTTTTTT.